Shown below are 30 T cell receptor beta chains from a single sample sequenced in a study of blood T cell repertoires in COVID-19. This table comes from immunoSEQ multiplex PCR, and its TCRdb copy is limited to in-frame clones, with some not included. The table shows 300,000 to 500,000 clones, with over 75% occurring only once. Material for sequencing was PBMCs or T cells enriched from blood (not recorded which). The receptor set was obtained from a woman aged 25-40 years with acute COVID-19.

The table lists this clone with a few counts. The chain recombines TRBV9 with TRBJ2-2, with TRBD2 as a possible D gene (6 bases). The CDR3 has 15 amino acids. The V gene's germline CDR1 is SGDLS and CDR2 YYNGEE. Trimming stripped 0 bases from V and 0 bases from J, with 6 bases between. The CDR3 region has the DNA TGTGCCAGCAGCGTAGCGGGGGCGAACACCGGGGAGCTGTTTTTT. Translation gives CASSVAGANTGELFF.

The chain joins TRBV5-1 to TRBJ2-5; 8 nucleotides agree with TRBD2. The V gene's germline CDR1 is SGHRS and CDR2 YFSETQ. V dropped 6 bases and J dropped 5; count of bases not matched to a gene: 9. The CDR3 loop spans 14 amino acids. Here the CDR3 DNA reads TGCGCCAGCACCGGGGGGGTGACGGTGGAGACCCAGTACTTC. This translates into CASTGGVTVETQYF.

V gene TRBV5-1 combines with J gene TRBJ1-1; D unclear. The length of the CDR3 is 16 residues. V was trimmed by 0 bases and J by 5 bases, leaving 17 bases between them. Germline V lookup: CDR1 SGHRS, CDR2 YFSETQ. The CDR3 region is CASSLAGVLAVTEAFF. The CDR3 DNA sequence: TGCGCCAGCAGCTTGGCCGGGGTGCTCGCGGTTACTGAAGCTTTCTTT.

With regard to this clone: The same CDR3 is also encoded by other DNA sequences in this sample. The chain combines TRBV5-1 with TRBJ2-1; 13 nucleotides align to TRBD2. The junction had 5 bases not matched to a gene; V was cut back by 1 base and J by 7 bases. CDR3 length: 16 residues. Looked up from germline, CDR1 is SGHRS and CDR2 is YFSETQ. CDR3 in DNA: TGCGCCAGCAGCTTGACTAGCGGGGGGGCTAGTAATGAGCAGTTCTTC. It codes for CASSLTSGGASNEQFF.

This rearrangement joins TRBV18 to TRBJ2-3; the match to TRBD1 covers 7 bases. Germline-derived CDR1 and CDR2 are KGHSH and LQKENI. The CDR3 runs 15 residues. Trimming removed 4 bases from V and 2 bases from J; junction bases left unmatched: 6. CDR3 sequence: CASSRQGVVTDTQYF. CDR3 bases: TGTGCCAGCTCACGGCAGGGGGTGGTCACAGATACGCAGTATTTT.

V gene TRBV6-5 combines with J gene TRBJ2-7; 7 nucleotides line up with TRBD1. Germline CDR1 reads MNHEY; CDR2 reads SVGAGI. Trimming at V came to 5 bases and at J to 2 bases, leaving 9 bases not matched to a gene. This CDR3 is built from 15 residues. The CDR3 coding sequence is TGTGCCAGCAGTCGCCTCGGGACAGCAACCTACGAGCAGTACTTC. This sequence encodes CASSRLGTATYEQYF.

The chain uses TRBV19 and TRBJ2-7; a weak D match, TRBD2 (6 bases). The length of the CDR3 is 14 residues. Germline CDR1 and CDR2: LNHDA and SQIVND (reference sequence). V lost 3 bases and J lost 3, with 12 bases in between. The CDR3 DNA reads TGTGCCAGTAGTATCAGAGAGGAGGGCTACGAGCAGTACTTC. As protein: CASSIREEGYEQYF.

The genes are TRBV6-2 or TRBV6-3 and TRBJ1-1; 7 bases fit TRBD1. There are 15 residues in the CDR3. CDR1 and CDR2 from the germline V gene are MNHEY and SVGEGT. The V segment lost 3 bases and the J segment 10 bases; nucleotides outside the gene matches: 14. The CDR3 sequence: CASSYYTTGVGRAFF. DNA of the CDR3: TGTGCCAGCAGTTATTATACAACAGGGGTGGGGAGAGCTTTCTTT.

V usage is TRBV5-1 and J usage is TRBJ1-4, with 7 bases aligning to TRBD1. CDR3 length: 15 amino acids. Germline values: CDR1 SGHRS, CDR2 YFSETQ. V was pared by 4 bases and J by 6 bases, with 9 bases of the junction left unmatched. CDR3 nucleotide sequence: TGCGCCAGCAGCCCCGGACAGGTTCCTTATGAAAAACTGTTTTTT. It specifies CASSPGQVPYEKLFF.

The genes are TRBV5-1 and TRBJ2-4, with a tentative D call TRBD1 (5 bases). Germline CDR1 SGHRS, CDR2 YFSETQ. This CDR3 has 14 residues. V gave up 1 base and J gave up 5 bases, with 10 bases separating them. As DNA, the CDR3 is TGCGCCAGCAGCTTGTGGGTAGGGGAAAACATTCAGTACTTC. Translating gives CASSLWVGENIQYF.

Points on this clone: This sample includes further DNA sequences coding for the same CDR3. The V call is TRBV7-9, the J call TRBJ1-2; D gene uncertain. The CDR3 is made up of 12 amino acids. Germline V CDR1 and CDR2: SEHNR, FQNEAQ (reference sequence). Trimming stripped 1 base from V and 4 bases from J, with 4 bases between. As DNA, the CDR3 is TGTGCCAGCAGCTTAGGTAGCTATGGCTACACCTTC. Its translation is CASSLGSYGYTF.

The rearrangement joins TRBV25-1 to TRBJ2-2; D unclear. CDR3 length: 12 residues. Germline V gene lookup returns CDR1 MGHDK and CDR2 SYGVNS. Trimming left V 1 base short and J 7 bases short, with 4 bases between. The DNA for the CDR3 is TGTGCCAGCAGTGAATTCGGCGGGGAGCTGTTTTTT. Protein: CASSEFGGELFF.

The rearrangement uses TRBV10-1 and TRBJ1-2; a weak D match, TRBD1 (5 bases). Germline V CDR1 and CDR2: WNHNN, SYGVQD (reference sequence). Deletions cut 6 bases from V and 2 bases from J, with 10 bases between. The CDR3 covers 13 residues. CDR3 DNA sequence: TGCGCCAGCAGCGCCGACAGAAACTATGGCTACACCTTC. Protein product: CASSADRNYGYTF.

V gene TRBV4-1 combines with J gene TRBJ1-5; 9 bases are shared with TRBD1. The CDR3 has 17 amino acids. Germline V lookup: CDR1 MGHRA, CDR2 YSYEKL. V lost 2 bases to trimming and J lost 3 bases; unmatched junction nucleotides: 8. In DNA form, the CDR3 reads TGCGCCAGCAGCCAAAAGACAGGGGGGTTTGACAATCAGCCCCAGCATTTT. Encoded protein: CASSQKTGGFDNQPQHF.

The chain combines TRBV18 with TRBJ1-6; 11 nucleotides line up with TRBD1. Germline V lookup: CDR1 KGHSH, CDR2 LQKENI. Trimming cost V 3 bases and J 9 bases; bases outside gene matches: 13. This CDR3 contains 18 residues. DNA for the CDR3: TGTGCCAGCTCACCGTTCGGACAGGGGGCGAACCGGGGTTCACCCCTCCACTTT. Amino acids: CASSPFGQGANRGSPLHF.

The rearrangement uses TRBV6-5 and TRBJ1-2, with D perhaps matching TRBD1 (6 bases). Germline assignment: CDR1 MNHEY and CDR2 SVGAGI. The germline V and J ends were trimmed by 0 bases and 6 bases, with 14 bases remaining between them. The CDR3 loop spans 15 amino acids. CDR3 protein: CASSYSGQRRDGYTF. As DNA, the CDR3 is TGTGCCAGCAGTTACTCTGGACAGCGGCGGGATGGCTACACCTTC.

The CDR3 DNA reads as TGTGCCAGTAGTATTCGACAGACTAACTATGGCTACACCTTC. The encoded protein is CASSIRQTNYGYTF. The chain joins TRBV19 to TRBJ1-2, with a weak D call TRBD1 (5 bases). This CDR3 contains 14 residues. Looked up from germline, CDR1 is LNHDA and CDR2 is SQIVND (reference sequence). V shed 3 bases and J shed 0 bases, with 8 bases lying between them.

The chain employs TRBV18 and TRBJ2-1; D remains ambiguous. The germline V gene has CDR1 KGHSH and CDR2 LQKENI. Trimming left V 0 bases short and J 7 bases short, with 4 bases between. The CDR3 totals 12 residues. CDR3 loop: CASSPPANEQFF. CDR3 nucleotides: TGTGCCAGCTCACCACCAGCGAATGAGCAGTTCTTC.

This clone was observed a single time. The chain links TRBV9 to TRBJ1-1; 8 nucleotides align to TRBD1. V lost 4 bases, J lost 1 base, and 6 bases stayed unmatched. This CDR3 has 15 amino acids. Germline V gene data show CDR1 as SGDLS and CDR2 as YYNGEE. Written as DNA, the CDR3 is TGTGCCAGCAGCCCCTCGACAGGGGAGAACACTGAAGCTTTCTTT. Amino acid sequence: CASSPSTGENTEAFF. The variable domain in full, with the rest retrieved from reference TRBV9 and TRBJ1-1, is DSGVTQTPKHLITATGQRVTLRCSPRSGDLSVYWYQQSLDQGLQFLIQYYNGEERAKGNILERFSAQQFPDLHSELNLSSLELGDSALYFCASSPSTGENTEAFFGQGTRLTVV.

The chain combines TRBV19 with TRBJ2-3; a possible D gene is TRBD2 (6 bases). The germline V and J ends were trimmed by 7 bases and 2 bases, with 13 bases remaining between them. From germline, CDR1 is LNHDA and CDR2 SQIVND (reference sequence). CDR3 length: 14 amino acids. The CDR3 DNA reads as TGTGCCAGTAAGGGACTGGGGCCCACAGATACGCAGTATTTT. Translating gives CASKGLGPTDTQYF.

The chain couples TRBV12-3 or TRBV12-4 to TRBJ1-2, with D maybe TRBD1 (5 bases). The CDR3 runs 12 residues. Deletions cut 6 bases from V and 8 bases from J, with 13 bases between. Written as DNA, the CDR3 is TGTGCCAGCAGCCGGGGGGGGTACGGCTACACCTTC. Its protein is CASSRGGYGYTF.

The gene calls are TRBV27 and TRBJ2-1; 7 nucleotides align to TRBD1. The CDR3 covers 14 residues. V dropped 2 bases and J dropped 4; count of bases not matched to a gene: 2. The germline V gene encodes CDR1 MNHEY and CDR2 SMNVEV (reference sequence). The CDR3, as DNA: TGTGCCAGCAGTTTAGGGACAGATTACAATGAGCAGTTCTTC. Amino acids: CASSLGTDYNEQFF.

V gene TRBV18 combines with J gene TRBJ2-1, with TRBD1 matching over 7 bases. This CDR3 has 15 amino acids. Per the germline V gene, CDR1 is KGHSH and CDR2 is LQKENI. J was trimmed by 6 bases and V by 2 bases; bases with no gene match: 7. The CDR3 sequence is CASSPSQGDVNEQFF. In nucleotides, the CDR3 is TGTGCCAGCTCACCAAGCCAGGGGGATGTCAATGAGCAGTTCTTC.

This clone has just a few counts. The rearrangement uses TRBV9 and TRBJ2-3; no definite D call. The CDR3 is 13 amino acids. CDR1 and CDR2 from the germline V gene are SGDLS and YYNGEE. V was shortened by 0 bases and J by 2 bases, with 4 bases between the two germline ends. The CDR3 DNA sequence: TGTGCCAGCAGCGTAGCGGTCACAGATACGCAGTATTTT. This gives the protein CASSVAVTDTQYF.

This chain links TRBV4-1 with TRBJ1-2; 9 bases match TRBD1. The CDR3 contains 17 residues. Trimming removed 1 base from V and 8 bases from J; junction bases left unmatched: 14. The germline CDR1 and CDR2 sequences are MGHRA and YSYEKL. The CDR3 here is CASSQASPVWTGDGYTF. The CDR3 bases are TGCGCCAGCAGCCAAGCAAGTCCTGTGTGGACAGGGGACGGCTACACCTTC.

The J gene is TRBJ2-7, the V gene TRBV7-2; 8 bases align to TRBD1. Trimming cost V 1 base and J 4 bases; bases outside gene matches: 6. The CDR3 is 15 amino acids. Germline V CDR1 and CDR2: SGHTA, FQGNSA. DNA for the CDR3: TGTGCCAGCAGCTTAGACGGACAGGGCTCGTACGAGCAGTACTTC. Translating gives CASSLDGQGSYEQYF.

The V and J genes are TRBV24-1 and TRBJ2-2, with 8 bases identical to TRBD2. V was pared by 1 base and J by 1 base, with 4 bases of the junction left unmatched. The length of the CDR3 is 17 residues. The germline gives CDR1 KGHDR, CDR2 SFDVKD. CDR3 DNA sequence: TGTGCCACCAGTGATTTTACCAGCGGGGGGAACACCGGGGAGCTGTTTTTT. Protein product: CATSDFTSGGNTGELFF.

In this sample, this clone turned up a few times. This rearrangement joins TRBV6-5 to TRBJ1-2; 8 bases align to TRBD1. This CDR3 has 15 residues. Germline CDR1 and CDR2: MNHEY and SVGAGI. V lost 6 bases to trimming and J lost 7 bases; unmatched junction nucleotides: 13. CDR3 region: CASSANRGKEAGYTF. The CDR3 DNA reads TGTGCCAGCAGCGCAAACAGGGGGAAAGAAGCTGGCTACACCTTC.

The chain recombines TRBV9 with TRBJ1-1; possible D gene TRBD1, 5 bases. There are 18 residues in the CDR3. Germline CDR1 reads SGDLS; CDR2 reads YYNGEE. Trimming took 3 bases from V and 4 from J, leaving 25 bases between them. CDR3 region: CASSAAAPGPLEGTEAFF. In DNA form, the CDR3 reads TGTGCCAGCAGCGCGGCCGCACCGGGACCTCTGGAGGGCACTGAAGCTTTCTTT.

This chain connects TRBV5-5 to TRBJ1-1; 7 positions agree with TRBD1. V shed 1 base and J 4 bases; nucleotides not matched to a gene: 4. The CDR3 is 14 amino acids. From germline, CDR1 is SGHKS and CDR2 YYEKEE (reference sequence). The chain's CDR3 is CASSLIQGGTEAFF. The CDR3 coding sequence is TGTGCCAGCAGCTTGATTCAGGGGGGCACTGAAGCTTTCTTT.